Listed below are T cell receptor beta chains from one sample, sequenced in a study of CD8+CD57+ T cells in acquired aplastic anemia. TCRdb called the reads again in MiXCR, with one record for every CDR3 protein. Here the sample spans hundreds of thousands of distinct CDR3 sequences, roughly 82% being singletons. Sequences were obtained from sorted CD4+, CD8+, or CD8+CD57+ T cells (not recorded which) from PBMCs. Receptors originate from a human donor with aplastic anemia. The CDR3 runs from the conserved cysteine through the conserved F or W. Fields, in order: J gene, CDR3 length, clone size, V gene, D gene, CDR3 protein, CDR3 DNA. The D gene is left open where the match is weak. Rows may omit the clone size; those that give it use once, few, many or a size class.

>TRBJ2-7|11|-|TRBV20-1|TRBD1
CSARPTDRDYF
TGCAGTGCTAGACCCACCGACAGGGACTACTTC
>TRBJ2-7|14|-|TRBV7-8|-
CASSFVRGPDTQHF
TGTGCCAGCAGCTTCGTGCGAGGTCCCGATACGCAGCACTTC
>TRBJ1-4|14|once|TRBV7-9|-
CASSLASANEKLFF
TGTGCCAGCAGCTTAGCGTCAGCTAATGAAAAACTGTTTTTT
>TRBJ2-3|16|-|TRBV19|TRBD1
CASSGGTGWSYNEQYF
TGTGCCAGTAGTGGGGGGACAGGGTGGTCCTACAATGAGCAGTATTTT
>TRBJ2-3|20|-|TRBV19|TRBD2
CASSIPRNGLAGAEMDTQYF
TGTGCCAGTAGTATCCCCCGGAATGGGCTAGCGGGAGCGGAGATGGATACGCAGTATTTT
>TRBJ2-3|14|-|TRBV7-2|-
CASSSGGAEEQQYF
TGTGCCAGCAGCTCCGGGGGTGCTGAAGAGCAGCAGTATTTT
>TRBJ2-1|14|-|TRBV24-1|TRBD1
CATAARDRGNEQFF
TGTGCCACTGCCGCCCGGGACAGGGGCAATGAGCAGTTCTTC
>TRBJ2-4|12|-|TRBV15|-
CASGGAGKNQYF
TGTGCCAGCGGCGGAGCTGGGAAGAATCAGTACTTC
>TRBJ1-2|13|-|TRBV11-2|-
CASSRGGAGGYTF
TGCGCCAGCAGCCGGGGCGGTGCAGGTGGCTACACCTTC
>TRBJ1-1|14|-|TRBV5-1|TRBD1
CASSFDRGHTEAFF
TGCGCCAGCAGCTTCGACAGGGGGCATACTGAAGCTTTCTTT
>TRBJ1-2|15|-|TRBV9|TRBD1
CASSAGGQSTDTYTF
TGTGCCAGCAGCGCAGGGGGACAGAGCACAGATACGTACACCTTC
>TRBJ2-1|15|-|TRBV13|-
CASSLVAWGNEQHFF
-
>TRBJ2-3|14|-|TRBV9|-
CASSVAVGRNQPHF
TGTGCCAGCAGCGTAGCGGTCGGGAGAAATCAGCCCCATTTT
>TRBJ2-1|15|-|TRBV20-1|TRBD2
CSARSTSGANNEQFF
TGCAGTGCTCGATCGACTAGCGGGGCAAACAATGAGCAGTTCTTC
>TRBJ1-2|13|-|TRBV4-1|-
CASSQDKGTGYTF
TGCGCCAGCAGCCAAGATAAGGGGACTGGCTACACCTTC
>TRBJ2-1|15|-|TRBV5-6|-
CASSLSVGDYNEQFF
TGTGCCAGCAGCCTGAGTGTGGGAGATTACAATGAGCAGTTCTTC
>TRBJ1-6|16|-|TRBV15|-
CATSSAESSYNSPLHF
TGTGCCACCAGCAGCGCGGAGAGCTCCTATAATTCACCCCTCCACTTT
>TRBJ2-4|12|-|TRBV11-3|TRBD1
CASGVDGTVQYF
TGTGCCAGCGGAGTAGATGGGACAGTTCAGTACTTC
>TRBJ2-2|17|-|TRBV7-8|TRBD2
CASSQARLAANTGELFF
TGTGCCAGCAGCCAAGCCCGACTAGCGGCGAACACCGGGGAGCTGTTTTTT
>TRBJ2-1|16|-|TRBV9|TRBD1
CASSVVVGTGEWQQFF
TGTGCCAGCAGCGTAGTAGTGGGGACAGGCGAATGGCAGCAGTTCTTC
>TRBJ2-3|14|-|TRBV9|TRBD2
CASSLAGGPADTYF
TGTGCCAGCAGCTTAGCGGGAGGTCCCGCAGATACGTATTTT
>TRBJ2-4|12|-|TRBV5-4|-
CASSRGTDIQYF
TGTGCCAGCAGCAGGGGTACAGACATTCAGTACTTC
>TRBJ1-1|13|-|TRBV5-5|-
CASSPGDGTEAFF
TGTGCCAGCAGCCCCGGGGACGGAACTGAAGCTTTCTTT
>TRBJ1-1|15|-|TRBV19|-
CASSNSGGVNTEAFF
TGTGCCAGTAGTAATTCGGGGGGAGTGAACACTGAAGCTTTCTTT